These 30 T cell receptor beta chains originate from one sample sequenced in a study of cytomegalovirus exposure and HLA in healthy donors (dated by TCRdb to about 2017). Library creation used the immunoSEQ multiplex PCR assay. The multiplex PCR relied on a mix of 60 forward primers for TCR Vbeta segments and 13 reverse primers for TCR Jbeta segments. The source is immuneACCESS, and TCRdb retained only in-frame sequences with V and J called. Part of the clones is not carried over; for the studies checked, unresolved V genes explain less than half of this, and the remainder is unexplained. This sample lists about 130,000 clones; over 60% were detected once. The ten largest clones capture about 2% of the sample. Source material: PBMCs. These receptors originate from a man between 18 and 29 years old in good health and CMV-seronegative.

The chain has TRBV30 and TRBJ1-5; 7 positions agree with TRBD1. This CDR3 is 14 amino acids long. J lost 2 bases, V lost 3 bases, and 4 bases had no gene match. CDR1 and CDR2 from the germline V gene are GTSNPN and SVGIG (reference sequence). CDR3 region: CAWSRGVGNQPQHF. The CDR3 bases are TGTGCCTGGAGCAGGGGGGTCGGCAATCAGCCCCAGCATTTT.

This clone was recorded only once. The chain has TRBV7-8 and TRBJ1-5, with a tentative D call TRBD1 (6 bases). Germline V CDR1 and CDR2: SGHVS, FQNEAQ. The CDR3 extends over 16 amino acids. V was pared by 3 bases and J by 4 bases, with 16 bases between. For the CDR3, the DNA is TGTGCCAGCAGCTTTACCGGGACAAGGGGAAATCAGCCCCAGCATTTT. Amino acids: CASSFTGTRGNQPQHF.

The rearrangement links TRBV6-5 to TRBJ1-1; D unresolved. Germline CDR1 reads MNHEY; CDR2 reads SVGAGI. V gave up 2 bases and J gave up 8 bases, with 6 bases separating them. The CDR3 covers 11 residues. This CDR3 reads CASSYSGEAFF. The CDR3 nucleotides are TGTGCCAGCAGTTACAGTGGCGAAGCTTTCTTT.

V and J are TRBV19 and TRBJ1-1; no definite D call. The CDR3 runs 16 residues. The V gene's germline CDR1 is LNHDA and CDR2 SQIVND (reference sequence). Trimming left V 7 bases short and J 1 base short, with 19 bases between. The CDR3 nucleotides are TGTGCCAGTACCCCACCCCCGGCGGGAACGAACACTGAAGCTTTCTTT. Its protein is CASTPPPAGTNTEAFF.

This clone was seen once. V gene TRBV9 combines with J gene TRBJ2-7; 12 positions match TRBD2. Per germline, CDR1 SGDLS and CDR2 YYNGEE. V shed 4 bases and J 3 bases; nucleotides not matched to a gene: 14. This CDR3 comprises 18 residues. The DNA of the CDR3 is TGTGCCAGCAGCCGCACTACTACTAGCGGGAGGTTGGGCTACGAGCAGTACTTC. Amino acid sequence: CASSRTTTSGRLGYEQYF.

This clone was observed a handful of times. This chain joins TRBV28 and TRBJ2-7; 8 bases are a match to TRBD1. Unmatched junction bases numbered 4, after V lost 9 bases and J lost 3 bases. The CDR3 has 12 residues. Germline values: CDR1 MDHEN, CDR2 SYDVKM. The CDR3 coding sequence is TGTGCCAGTGGGACAGGAATCTACGAGCAGTACTTC. It translates to CASGTGIYEQYF.

This chain links TRBV4-3 with TRBJ1-2; 7 bases match TRBD1. Germline CDR1 LGHNA, CDR2 YSLEER. The CDR3 has 13 amino acids. V was clipped by 2 bases and J by 10 bases; unmatched bases: 7. The CDR3 protein is CASSQLGTDFYTF. CDR3 bases: TGCGCCAGCAGCCAATTAGGGACAGACTTCTACACCTTC.

This clone has a handful of counts. V and J are TRBV29-1 and TRBJ1-4, with D perhaps matching TRBD1 (5 bases). V was pared by 0 bases and J by 13 bases, with 15 bases between. The length of the CDR3 is 13 residues. Per the germline V gene, CDR1 is SQVTM and CDR2 is ANQGSEA. The chain's CDR3 is CSVEDKAGERLFF. In nucleotides, the CDR3 is TGCAGCGTTGAAGATAAGGCGGGGGAGAGACTGTTTTTT. The whole variable domain, remainder taken from reference TRBV29-1 and TRBJ1-4, is SAVISQKPSRDICQRGTSLTIQCQVDSQVTMMFWYRQQPGQSLTLIATANQGSEATYESGFVIDKFPISRPNLTFSTLTVSNMSPEDSSIYLCSVEDKAGERLFFGSGTQLSVL.

V usage is TRBV4-1 and J usage is TRBJ1-4; 7 bases agree with TRBD1. V dropped 0 bases and J dropped 8; count of bases not matched to a gene: 9. The CDR3 runs 16 residues. Germline-derived CDR1 and CDR2 are MGHRA and YSYEKL. For the CDR3, the DNA is TGCGCCAGCAGCCAAGAGCTTACAGGGGTAGGAGAAAAACTGTTTTTT. Translated, it gives CASSQELTGVGEKLFF.

This clone was picked up a small number of times. This chain joins TRBV6-5 and TRBJ1-2; D perhaps matches TRBD1 (6 bases). Trimming cost V 6 bases and J 0 bases, with 14 bases left between them. Germline-derived CDR1 and CDR2 are MNHEY and SVGAGI. The CDR3 spans 15 residues. Here the CDR3 reads CASRRWGQTNYGYTF. CDR3 nucleotides: TGTGCCAGCAGACGTTGGGGGCAGACTAACTATGGCTACACCTTC.

V gene TRBV5-1 combines with J gene TRBJ2-2; D perhaps matches TRBD1 (6 bases). The CDR3 extends over 16 amino acids. Germline lookup yields CDR1 SGHRS and CDR2 YFSETQ. Deletions cut 7 bases from V and 3 bases from J, with 19 bases between. Written as DNA, the CDR3 is TGCGCCAGCTCGGACAGCTTGAGTCGCGACACCGGGGAGCTGTTTTTT. Protein sequence: CASSDSLSRDTGELFF.

This chain joins TRBV5-5 and TRBJ1-4; tentatively, D is TRBD1 (5 bases). CDR3 size: 14 residues. Deletions cut 0 bases from V and 6 bases from J, with 9 bases between. Germline-derived CDR1 and CDR2 are SGHKS and YYEKEE (reference sequence). DNA of the CDR3: TGTGCCAGCAGCTTGGGTCAGGGTTATGAAAAACTGTTTTTT. Translating gives CASSLGQGYEKLFF.

This clone was seen just once. The V call is TRBV6-5, the J call TRBJ1-5; unclear D gene. The CDR3 contains 14 residues. The germline V gene encodes CDR1 MNHEY and CDR2 SVGAGI. With 0 bases removed from V and 4 bases from J, the gap between germline ends came to 7 bases. CDR3 region: CASSYSYGNQPQHF. CDR3 nucleotide sequence: TGTGCCAGCAGTTACTCGTACGGTAATCAGCCCCAGCATTTT.

A single count supports this clone. This chain uses TRBV11-2 with TRBJ1-5, with 8 positions matching TRBD1. Germline trimming cut 5 bases from V and 6 bases from J; bases unmatched to any gene: 3. Germline-derived CDR1 and CDR2 are SGHAT and FQNNGV. CDR3 size: 13 residues. Here the CDR3 DNA reads TGTGCCAGCAGCAAGGACAGGGCTCAGCCCCAGCATTTT. Its translation is CASSKDRAQPQHF.

The rearrangement joins TRBV7-9 to TRBJ2-7; D not certain. Germline CDR1 SEHNR, CDR2 FQNEAQ (reference sequence). The CDR3 sequence is 12 residues long. The CDR3 sequence: CSSSLSGDEQYV. The CDR3 DNA reads TGTTCCAGCAGCTTATCGGGTGACGAGCAGTACGTC.

This clone was seen a handful of times. The chain is built from TRBV4-3 and TRBJ2-7; 8 bases are a match to TRBD2. Per germline, CDR1 LGHNA and CDR2 YSLEER. The CDR3 runs to 16 residues. V dropped 0 bases and J dropped 4; count of bases not matched to a gene: 8. The CDR3 protein is CASSQDRSGSLYEQYF. CDR3 nucleotide sequence: TGCGCCAGCAGCCAAGATCGGAGCGGGAGTTTGTACGAGCAGTACTTC.

This sequence joins TRBV30 and TRBJ1-4; TRBD1 aligns across 7 bases. There are 13 residues in the CDR3. After removal of 8 bases from V and 10 bases from J, the junction contained 13 bases not matched to a gene. Per germline, CDR1 GTSNPN and CDR2 SVGIG (reference sequence). The CDR3, as DNA: TGTGCCGGTAGCGGGACAGTCGGTGCAAAACTGTTTTTT. This encodes CAGSGTVGAKLFF.

The rearrangement links TRBV7-2 to TRBJ2-6; tentatively, D is TRBD2 (5 bases). CDR1 and CDR2 from the germline V gene are SGHTA and FQGNSA. The CDR3 sequence is 15 residues long. Trimming pared 4 bases from V and 1 base from J, leaving 8 bases between. The CDR3 here is CASSSRGSGANVLTF. The CDR3 coding sequence is TGTGCCAGCAGCTCACGCGGGTCTGGGGCCAACGTCCTGACTTTC.

The genes are TRBV10-3 and TRBJ2-7; 7 bases match TRBD1. V lost 2 bases to trimming and J lost 1 base; unmatched junction nucleotides: 5. The CDR3 has 15 amino acids. Germline V gives CDR1 ENHRY, CDR2 SYGVKD. CDR3 protein: CAISEPEGASYEQYF. The CDR3 coding sequence is TGTGCCATCAGTGAGCCCGAGGGGGCTTCCTACGAGCAGTACTTC.

This clone occurred a few times. The junction shows a germline mismatch at one end, possibly a read error. V is TRBV6-6 and J is TRBJ1-2; possibly TRBD1 for D (6 bases). Germline V gives CDR1 MNHNY, CDR2 SVGAGI (reference sequence). This CDR3 spans 12 amino acids. CDR3 in amino acids: CASSYVDSPPSF. The CDR3 DNA follows: TGTGCCAGCAGTTACGTGGACAGTCCCCCTTCCTTC.

With regard to this clone: The germline gene is not matched at one end of the junction; a read error may be the cause. The sample contains more than one DNA sequence encoding this CDR3. This chain links TRBV7-7 with TRBJ2-1; TRBD2 matches 11 bases. CDR3 size: 15 residues. The germline V gene has CDR1 SSHAT and CDR2 FNYEAQ (reference sequence). The CDR3 region is CASSLGTSGYNEQFF. The DNA for the CDR3 is TGTGCTAGCAGCCTCGGGACTAGCGGTTACAATGAGCAGTTCTTC.

The genes are TRBV18 and TRBJ2-1; 9 bases map to TRBD2. Germline V gene lookup returns CDR1 KGHSH and CDR2 LQKENI. This CDR3 has 16 residues. The V segment lost 3 bases and the J segment 6 bases; nucleotides outside the gene matches: 9. CDR3 nucleotide sequence: TGTGCCAGCTCACCTTTTGAGCTAGCGGGAAGCAATGAGCAGTTCTTC. It translates to CASSPFELAGSNEQFF.

The chain is built from TRBV28 and TRBJ2-7; 14 nucleotides agree with TRBD2. This CDR3 is 18 amino acids long. J was trimmed by 0 bases and V by 5 bases; bases with no gene match: 9. Germline V lookup: CDR1 MDHEN, CDR2 SYDVKM. CDR3 protein: CASSPWTSGRLSSYEQYF. CDR3 coding DNA: TGTGCCAGCAGTCCCTGGACTAGCGGGAGGCTCAGCTCCTACGAGCAGTACTTC.

The rearrangement links TRBV28 to TRBJ2-3; D not certain. The ends were cut back, 6 bases at V and 4 bases at J, with 14 bases in the middle. In germline, CDR1 is MDHEN, CDR2 SYDVKM. CDR3 size: 14 residues. CDR3 residues: CASSPAANSDTQYF. The DNA for the CDR3 is TGTGCCAGCAGCCCCGCGGCCAATTCAGATACGCAGTATTTT.

V usage is TRBV28 and J usage is TRBJ2-7; 9 bases fit TRBD2. The germline V gene encodes CDR1 MDHEN and CDR2 SYDVKM. The V gene end was trimmed by 7 bases and the J gene end by 3 bases; junction bases not matched to a gene: 22. The CDR3 runs to 19 residues. The CDR3 region has the DNA TGTGCCAGCAACTCGGACGGCGCGGGAGGGCCGGAGGGGGGCTACGAGCAGTACTTC. It translates to CASNSDGAGGPEGGYEQYF. Filled out from reference TRBV28 and TRBJ2-7, the complete variable domain reads DVKVTQSSRYLVKRTGEKVFLECVQDMDHENMFWYRQDPGLGLRLIYFSYDVKMKEKGDIPEGYSVSREKKERFSLILESASTNQTSMYLCASNSDGAGGPEGGYEQYFGPGTRLTVT.

This rearrangement joins TRBV15 to TRBJ2-1; 7 bases match TRBD2. Germline CDR1 LNHNV, CDR2 YYDKDF (reference sequence). Germline trimming cut 1 base from V and 0 bases from J; bases unmatched to any gene: 12. This CDR3 spans 19 amino acids. DNA for the CDR3: TGTGCCACCAGCAGAGTGGGGGGGAGCGAGCGGAGCTCCTACAATGAGCAGTTCTTC. This encodes CATSRVGGSERSSYNEQFF.

This chain links TRBV13 with TRBJ1-2; D is possibly TRBD1 (6 bases). Trimming cost V 2 bases and J 5 bases, with 15 bases left between them. The CDR3 is made up of 15 amino acids. Looked up from germline, CDR1 is PRHDT and CDR2 is FYEKMQ (reference sequence). The CDR3 here is CASSLWGHSFYGYTF. CDR3 nucleotides: TGTGCCAGCAGCTTATGGGGACACAGTTTTTATGGCTACACCTTC.

This clone appeared once. This chain connects TRBV7-2 to TRBJ2-2; 10 nucleotides agree with TRBD2. The CDR3 covers 15 residues. Germline CDR1 and CDR2: SGHTA and FQGNSA. V trimming: 3 bases; J trimming: 6 bases; junction bases outside the gene matches: 4. The CDR3 loop is CASSLGSGRSGELFF. The CDR3 nucleotides are TGTGCCAGCAGCTTGGGTAGCGGGAGGTCCGGGGAGCTGTTTTTT.

This clone was detected only once. The gene calls are TRBV13 and TRBJ2-3; 7 bases agree with TRBD2. V was clipped by 2 bases and J by 7 bases; unmatched bases: 24. The CDR3 consists of 20 residues. Germline assignment: CDR1 PRHDT and CDR2 FYEKMQ (reference sequence). The DNA for the CDR3 is TGTGCCAGCAGCTTATCGGAACTGGGGCGGGGGACCCAAGAGGGGTATACGCAGTATTTT. This translates into CASSLSELGRGTQEGYTQYF. Looking up the rest from reference TRBV13 and TRBJ2-3 gives the full variable domain: AAGVIQSPRHLIKEKRETATLKCYPIPRHDTVYWYQQGPGQDPQFLISFYEKMQSDKGSIPDRFSAQQFSDYHSELNMSSLELGDSALYFCASSLSELGRGTQEGYTQYFGPGTRLTVL.

This chain links TRBV11-1 with TRBJ1-1; 7 bases fit TRBD1. The germline V gene encodes CDR1 SGHAT and CDR2 FQDESV (reference sequence). The CDR3 is 15 amino acids. The V gene end was trimmed by 3 bases and the J gene end by 0 bases; junction bases not matched to a gene: 4. The CDR3 region is CASSLGQLMNTEAFF. In DNA, the CDR3 is TGTGCCAGCAGCTTGGGACAGCTCATGAACACTGAAGCTTTCTTT.